The rows below give T cell receptor beta chains drawn from one sample of a study of beta chain features in type 1 diabetes. Libraries were prepared by immunoSEQ multiplex PCR; TCRdb keeps only in-frame clonotypes and omits some of them. The sample comprises about 52,000 clones, under 45% of which are singletons, and approximately 1.4% rests with the top ten. The sample taken for sequencing was Tregs from blood. These receptors all stem from a man aged 30 to 45 with type 1 diabetes. The CDR3 runs from the conserved cysteine through the conserved F or W. A D gene is named only where the DNA matches it firmly. Part of the rows lack a size; the others show once, few, many or a class for expanded clones.

v_call: TRBV10-3; j_call: TRBJ2-7; d_call: -; clone_size: -; cdr3_nt: TGTGCCATCAGTGAAACGCCAGACTCCTACGAGCAGTACTTC; cdr3_aa: CAISETPDSYEQYF
v_call: TRBV7-2; j_call: TRBJ2-5; d_call: TRBD2; clone_size: few; cdr3_nt: TGTGCCAGCAGCATTAGCGGGAGTAAGGCAGAGACCCAGTACTTC; cdr3_aa: CASSISGSKAETQYF
v_call: TRBV7-3; j_call: TRBJ2-1; d_call: TRBD2; clone_size: few; cdr3_nt: TGTGCCAGCAGCCCCCTGGGGGGGAGCTCCTACAATGAGCAGTTCTTC; cdr3_aa: CASSPLGGSSYNEQFF
v_call: TRBV7-2; j_call: TRBJ2-7; d_call: -; clone_size: few; cdr3_nt: TGTGCCAGCAGAGCGGGTTCGGGACTCTACGAGCAGTACTTC; cdr3_aa: CASRAGSGLYEQYF
v_call: TRBV7-3; j_call: TRBJ1-5; d_call: -; clone_size: -; cdr3_nt: TGTGCCAGCAGCCTCGTTTCTGGGGCGAATCAGCCCCAGCATTTT; cdr3_aa: CASSLVSGANQPQHF
v_call: TRBV25-1; j_call: TRBJ2-5; d_call: TRBD1; clone_size: -; cdr3_nt: TGTGCCAGCATCCCCCCAGGGGGTGGTCGGACCCAGTACTTC; cdr3_aa: CASIPPGGGRTQYF
v_call: TRBV5-1; j_call: TRBJ1-5; d_call: -; clone_size: -; cdr3_nt: TGCGCCAGCAGCTTGGGAACAGGGAGCAATCAGCCCCAGCATTTT; cdr3_aa: CASSLGTGSNQPQHF
v_call: TRBV28; j_call: TRBJ2-2; d_call: -; clone_size: -; cdr3_nt: TGTGCCAGCAGTGGTGGCAGGGCCCACACCGGGGAGCTGTTTTTT; cdr3_aa: CASSGGRAHTGELFF
v_call: TRBV29-1; j_call: TRBJ2-1; d_call: TRBD2; clone_size: few; cdr3_nt: TGCAGCGTGGATCCCGGGGGATATGGGACTAGCGGGACTAATGAGCAGTTCTTC; cdr3_aa: CSVDPGGYGTSGTNEQFF
v_call: TRBV2; j_call: TRBJ2-1; d_call: -; clone_size: -; cdr3_nt: TGTGCCAGCAGTGAGGGCCGCTACAATGAGCAGTTCTTC; cdr3_aa: CASSEGRYNEQFF
v_call: TRBV28; j_call: TRBJ2-1; d_call: TRBD2; clone_size: -; cdr3_nt: TGTGCCTCCCACGGGACTAGCGGATACAATGAGCAGTTCTTC; cdr3_aa: CASHGTSGYNEQFF
v_call: TRBV12-2; j_call: TRBJ2-1; d_call: -; clone_size: -; cdr3_nt: TGTGCAAGTCGCTTAGCTCTAGCTACCCCGAAAAGCTCAAGGTATGAGCAGTTCTTC; cdr3_aa: CASRLALATPKSSRYEQFF
v_call: TRBV7-2; j_call: TRBJ2-1; d_call: -; clone_size: few; cdr3_nt: TGTGCCAGCAGCTCACAGAGCGGGTCCTACAATGAGCAGTTCTTC; cdr3_aa: CASSSQSGSYNEQFF
v_call: TRBV28; j_call: TRBJ2-2; d_call: -; clone_size: -; cdr3_nt: TGTGCCAGCAGTTACTCCGTGACAGGCCGCACCGGGGAGCTGTTTTTT; cdr3_aa: CASSYSVTGRTGELFF
v_call: TRBV28; j_call: TRBJ1-4; d_call: -; clone_size: -; cdr3_nt: TGTGCCAGCAGTTTGGGTGGGACTGCCGGCGAAAAACTGTTTTTT; cdr3_aa: CASSLGGTAGEKLFF
v_call: TRBV29-1; j_call: TRBJ2-3; d_call: -; clone_size: -; cdr3_nt: TGCAGCGTGGGAGACTCTGATACGCAGTATTTT; cdr3_aa: CSVGDSDTQYF
v_call: TRBV29-1; j_call: TRBJ2-3; d_call: -; clone_size: -; cdr3_nt: TGCAGCGTTGGGACGGGACACCTCACAGATACGCAGTATTTT; cdr3_aa: CSVGTGHLTDTQYF
v_call: TRBV7-2; j_call: TRBJ2-1; d_call: TRBD1; clone_size: few; cdr3_nt: TGTGCCAGCAGCCCGTCTTGGGACAGCCTATACAATGAGCAGTTCTTC; cdr3_aa: CASSPSWDSLYNEQFF
v_call: TRBV11-2; j_call: TRBJ2-2; d_call: -; clone_size: once; cdr3_nt: TGTGCCAGCAGCTTACCCACGGACAGCCCGAACACCGGGGAGCTGTTTTTT; cdr3_aa: CASSLPTDSPNTGELFF
v_call: TRBV28; j_call: TRBJ2-1; d_call: -; clone_size: -; cdr3_nt: TGTGCCACCCGCTCGCTACGGGACAAATACTACAATGAGCAGTTCTTC; cdr3_aa: CATRSLRDKYYNEQFF
v_call: TRBV15; j_call: TRBJ2-5; d_call: -; clone_size: -; cdr3_nt: TGTGCCACACGTAGGTCGGGGGGCAGAGAGACCCAGTACTTC; cdr3_aa: CATRRSGGRETQYF
v_call: TRBV28; j_call: TRBJ2-7; d_call: -; clone_size: -; cdr3_nt: TGTGCCAGTCTTGATAGGGGCTCCTACGAGCAGTACTTC; cdr3_aa: CASLDRGSYEQYF
v_call: TRBV18; j_call: TRBJ2-7; d_call: -; clone_size: -; cdr3_nt: TGTGCCAGCTCACTCACTGAGGGCTACGAGCAGTACTTC; cdr3_aa: CASSLTEGYEQYF
v_call: TRBV4-2; j_call: TRBJ2-4; d_call: -; clone_size: -; cdr3_nt: TGTGCCAGCAGCCAAGAACCGGCAGGGTACATTCAGTACTTC; cdr3_aa: CASSQEPAGYIQYF
v_call: TRBV7-2; j_call: TRBJ2-3; d_call: TRBD2; clone_size: many; cdr3_nt: TGTGCCAGCAGCTCAATGGACGGGCTAGCGGGCAGCACAGATACGCAGTATTTT; cdr3_aa: CASSSMDGLAGSTDTQYF
v_call: TRBV7-6; j_call: TRBJ2-3; d_call: -; clone_size: -; cdr3_nt: TGTGCCAGCAGCTTAGGAAGCGGACTTAGCACAGATACGCAGTATTTT; cdr3_aa: CASSLGSGLSTDTQYF
v_call: TRBV4-1; j_call: TRBJ2-1; d_call: TRBD1; clone_size: once; cdr3_nt: TGCGCCAGCAGCCAGGGACAGGGGGCTTGGAATGAGCAGTTCTTC; cdr3_aa: CASSQGQGAWNEQFF